These 27 T cell receptor beta chains originate from one sample sequenced in a study of blood T cells in healthy people across ages. The use of a sample-barcoded 5' primer and a J-beta primer mix characterized a second PCR of roughly 7 to 11 cycles. MiXCR, applied by TCRdb to the 5' RACE reads, yields one record per CDR3 protein. This table holds 1,300,000 or so distinct CDR3 sequences, around 55% found once. What was sequenced was blood. These receptors originate from a man aged 18 to 29 in good health.

The chain recombines TRBV29-1 with TRBJ1-1; the D gene is possibly TRBD1 (5 bases). Trimming shortened V by 4 bases and J by 1 base, and 16 bases separated the two germline ends. Germline V gives CDR1 SQVTM, CDR2 ANQGSEA. The CDR3 consists of 15 residues. CDR3 nucleotide sequence: TGCAGCGTTGCTGGGGCCACCTCCCAGAACACTGAAGCTTTCTTT. Translated, it gives CSVAGATSQNTEAFF.

This clonotype was picked up a small number of times. The rearrangement uses TRBV10-3 and TRBJ2-3, with D perhaps being TRBD1 or TRBD2 (5 bases each). Per the germline V gene, CDR1 is ENHRY and CDR2 is SYGVKD. V dropped 2 bases and J dropped 10 bases, with 7 bases sitting between them. The CDR3 sequence is 11 residues long. In nucleotides, the CDR3 is TGTGCCATCAGTGAGGGGGGAGCGCAGTATTTT. This translates into CAISEGGAQYF.

The J gene is TRBJ2-7, the V gene TRBV7-6, with a tentative D call TRBD1 (6 bases). The CDR3 loop spans 14 amino acids. V gave up 5 bases and J gave up 6 bases, with 17 bases separating them. CDR1 is SGHVS, CDR2 FNYEAQ, per germline. The CDR3 coding sequence is TGTGCCAGCAGCCCAGAGTCAGGGGATCGCGAGCAGTACTTC. This gives the protein CASSPESGDREQYF.

This clonotype was counted once. The chain couples TRBV12-3 or TRBV12-4 to TRBJ2-1, with TRBD2 identical over 9 bases. V shed 6 bases and J 4 bases; nucleotides not matched to a gene: 10. The CDR3 extends over 16 amino acids. The CDR3 coding sequence is TGTGCCAGCAGCCCAAGCCCTAGCGGGGATTACAATGAGCAGTTCTTC. It codes for CASSPSPSGDYNEQFF.

The chain uses TRBV20-1 and TRBJ2-3; D is unresolved. Germline values: CDR1 DFQATT, CDR2 SNEGSKA (reference sequence). Trimming shortened V by 0 bases and J by 0 bases, and 13 bases separated the two germline ends. This CDR3 comprises 16 residues. CDR3 DNA: TGCAGTGCTAGAGATCCTGGGAACCCTAGCACAGATACGCAGTATTTT. Translation: CSARDPGNPSTDTQYF.

This sequence joins TRBV5-5 and TRBJ2-4, with 10 bases lining up with TRBD1. The assigned J gene may be wrong: the sequence end matches TRBJ2-5 better. The CDR3 is 15 amino acids. Germline CDR1 SGHKS, CDR2 YYEKEE (reference sequence). For the CDR3, the DNA is TGTGCCAGCAGCAATCCGGGACAGGGGAGAGAGACCCAGTACTTC. Amino acid sequence: CASSNPGQGRETQYF.

The chain uses TRBV12-3 or TRBV12-4 and TRBJ2-3; D call uncertain. The CDR3 runs to 12 residues. The V end was cut by 6 bases, the J end by 4 bases, with 8 bases between. The CDR3 here is CASRLEADTQYF. In DNA form, the CDR3 reads TGTGCCAGCAGGCTAGAGGCAGATACGCAGTATTTT.

The chain uses TRBV20-1 and TRBJ2-3; possibly TRBD1 or TRBD2 for D (5 bases each). Germline loops: CDR1 DFQATT, CDR2 SNEGSKA (reference sequence). This CDR3 spans 15 amino acids. Trimming took off 3 bases at V and 5 bases at J, with 18 bases between the two ends. For the CDR3, the DNA is TGCAGTGCTAGGCCTCCACACGGGGCGGGAGATACGCAGTATTTT. This encodes CSARPPHGAGDTQYF.

This clonotype was counted only a few times. The rearrangement joins TRBV5-1 to TRBJ2-3; TRBD1 matches 9 bases. The CDR3 has 17 amino acids. V dropped 4 bases and J dropped 3; count of bases not matched to a gene: 12. The germline V gene encodes CDR1 SGHRS and CDR2 YFSETQ. CDR3 sequence reads: CASSPARGDRDTDTQYF. The CDR3 nucleotides read TGCGCCAGCAGCCCCGCTCGGGGGGACAGGGATACAGATACGCAGTATTTT.

The rearrangement joins TRBV7-9 to TRBJ1-2, with a tentative D call TRBD1 (5 bases). The CDR3 spans 12 residues. Germline V lookup: CDR1 SEHNR, CDR2 FQNEAQ (reference sequence). The germline V and J ends were trimmed by 5 bases and 10 bases, with 14 bases remaining between them. The CDR3 reads CASSDGVGDYTF. As DNA, the CDR3 is TGTGCCAGCAGCGACGGGGTGGGGGACTACACCTTC. The complete variable domain, with remaining parts taken from reference TRBV7-9 and TRBJ1-2, reads DTGVSQNPRHKITKRGQNVTFRCDPISEHNRLYWYRQTLGQGPEFLTYFQNEAQLEKSRLLSDRFSAERPKGSFSTLEIQRTEQGDSAMYLCASSDGVGDYTFGSGTRLTVV.

The V and J genes are TRBV6-5 and TRBJ2-1, with TRBD2 as a possible D gene (6 bases). The CDR3 totals 15 residues. Germline V gives CDR1 MNHEY, CDR2 SVGAGI. V dropped 6 bases and J dropped 5 bases, with 17 bases sitting between them. Here the CDR3 reads CASSITGELDNEQFF. CDR3 DNA sequence: TGTGCCAGCAGCATTACGGGGGAACTTGACAATGAGCAGTTCTTC.

The chain links TRBV20-1 to TRBJ2-1; 8 bases fit TRBD2. V lost 2 bases to trimming and J lost 8 bases; unmatched junction nucleotides: 11. Germline lookup yields CDR1 DFQATT and CDR2 SNEGSKA (reference sequence). CDR3 length equals 15 residues. CDR3 bases: TGCAGTGCTAGATGGGCGGCGGGAGGCGGGTATGAGCAGTTCTTC. Encoded protein: CSARWAAGGGYEQFF.

The V call is TRBV5-1, the J call TRBJ2-1; the D call may be TRBD1 or TRBD2 (5 bases each). In germline, CDR1 is SGHRS, CDR2 YFSETQ. This CDR3 is built from 13 residues. Trimming pared 0 bases from V and 10 bases from J, leaving 11 bases between. The CDR3 is CASSLEGRREQFF. DNA for the CDR3: TGCGCCAGCAGCTTGGAGGGGAGAAGGGAGCAGTTCTTC.

This chain connects TRBV7-9 to TRBJ2-1; unclear D gene. The J call may be mistaken, given a closer DNA end match to TRBJ2-7. Germline V gives CDR1 SEHNR, CDR2 FQNEAQ (reference sequence). The CDR3 has 14 residues. CDR3 residues: CASSPPNGYNEQYF. The CDR3 DNA sequence: TGTGCCAGCAGCCCCCCGAATGGGTACAATGAGCAGTACTTC.

The chain employs TRBV7-6 and TRBJ2-1; 8 bases map to TRBD2. Germline V gives CDR1 SGHVS, CDR2 FNYEAQ. The V segment lost 4 bases and the J segment 7 bases; nucleotides outside the gene matches: 12. The CDR3 has 16 residues. The CDR3 here is CASSSGWRTSWNEQFF. The DNA of the CDR3 is TGTGCCAGCAGCTCGGGGTGGCGGACTAGCTGGAATGAGCAGTTCTTC.

This sequence joins TRBV28 and TRBJ1-2; TRBD1 matches 7 bases. CDR1 and CDR2 from the germline V gene are MDHEN and SYDVKM. The length of the CDR3 is 17 residues. The V gene end was trimmed by 1 base and the J gene end by 1 base; junction bases not matched to a gene: 9. The chain's CDR3 is CASSLSPGTEFNYGYTF. The CDR3 DNA sequence: TGTGCCAGCAGTTTATCTCCCGGGACAGAATTTAACTATGGCTACACCTTC.

J is TRBJ2-1 and V is TRBV20-1; 11 bases are shared with TRBD2. Trimming cost V 3 bases and J 4 bases; bases outside gene matches: 8. Germline assignment: CDR1 DFQATT and CDR2 SNEGSKA (reference sequence). This CDR3 comprises 16 residues. CDR3 DNA sequence: TGCAGTGCTAGGCCGGCCGGGACTAGCGGTTACAATGAGCAGTTCTTC. Protein sequence: CSARPAGTSGYNEQFF.

A single count supports this clonotype. This chain joins TRBV4-1 and TRBJ1-5; no firm D call. CDR3 length: 16 residues. The germline gives CDR1 MGHRA, CDR2 YSYEKL. Trimming left V 0 bases short and J 5 bases short, with 14 bases between. CDR3: CASSQEGRQTYQPQHF. For the CDR3, the DNA is TGCGCCAGCAGCCAAGAAGGTCGTCAGACCTATCAGCCCCAGCATTTT.

This clonotype was counted a few times. J is TRBJ2-5 and V is TRBV6-6, with 8 bases matching TRBD1. This CDR3 has 15 residues. Trimming removed 2 bases from V and 2 bases from J; junction bases left unmatched: 4. Germline V gene data show CDR1 as MNHNY and CDR2 as SVGAGI (reference sequence). CDR3 residues: CASSYTGQGQETQYF. In DNA form, the CDR3 reads TGTGCCAGCAGTTACACCGGACAGGGACAAGAGACCCAGTACTTC.

CDR3 nucleotide sequence: TGTGCCAGCAGTGTTTCCCTAGAGGGGACAGGGGGCGGAGGGGCTTTCTTT. Translating gives CASSVSLEGTGGGGAFF. The chain combines TRBV2 with TRBJ1-1; TRBD1 matches 12 bases. There are 17 residues in the CDR3. Losses at the gene ends were 4 bases for V and 11 bases for J; bases not matched to a gene: 17. From germline, CDR1 is SNHLY and CDR2 FYNNEI.

The chain employs TRBV6-2 or TRBV6-3 and TRBJ2-5; possible D gene TRBD2, 6 bases. The J call is uncertain, as TRBJ2-7 better fits the DNA end. Germline CDR1 reads MNHEY; CDR2 reads SVGEGT. This CDR3 comprises 13 residues. The CDR3 reads CASRQTSSYEQYF. CDR3 coding DNA: TGTGCCAGCAGGCAGACTAGTTCCTACGAGCAGTACTTC.

The rearrangement links TRBV12-3 or TRBV12-4 to TRBJ2-7, with 7 bases matching TRBD2. The CDR3 has 11 amino acids. V shed 8 bases, J shed 7 bases, and the junction held 5 bases outside the gene matches. CDR3 nucleotide sequence: TGTGCCAGCGCGGGAGCGGAGGAGCAGTACTTC. Encoded protein: CASAGAEEQYF.

V is TRBV10-2 and J is TRBJ1-5, with 7 positions matching TRBD1. The length of the CDR3 is 15 residues. Losses at the gene ends were 0 bases for V and 3 bases for J; bases not matched to a gene: 2. Germline V lookup: CDR1 WSHSY, CDR2 SAAADI. CDR3 loop: CASSESGGINQPQHF. The CDR3 DNA reads TGCGCCAGCAGTGAGTCAGGGGGCATCAATCAGCCCCAGCATTTT.

This clonotype was detected a few times. The chain carries TRBV4-3 and TRBJ1-3; D ambiguous. The V and J ends lost 0 bases and 4 bases respectively, with 4 bases between them. This CDR3 has 13 residues. CDR1 is LGHNA, CDR2 YSLEER, per germline. Here the CDR3 DNA reads TGCGCCAGCAGCCAAGATAAGGGAAACACCATATATTTT. Translation: CASSQDKGNTIYF.

CDR3 protein: CSVATDREYEQYF. DNA of the CDR3: TGCAGCGTTGCAACCGACAGGGAGTACGAGCAGTACTTC. The V gene is TRBV29-1, the J gene TRBJ2-7; the match to TRBD1 covers 7 bases. The CDR3 spans 13 residues. V lost 4 bases, J lost 4 bases, and 7 bases stayed unmatched. CDR1 is SQVTM and CDR2 is ANQGSEA in the germline V gene.

The rearrangement links TRBV20-1 to TRBJ2-3; 9 nucleotides match TRBD1. V trimming: 2 bases; J trimming: 3 bases; junction bases outside the gene matches: 9. Germline-derived CDR1 and CDR2 are DFQATT and SNEGSKA (reference sequence). This CDR3 region has 16 residues. CDR3 in amino acids: CSARPLGQGWTDTQYF. CDR3 DNA: TGCAGTGCTAGACCTCTCGGACAGGGGTGGACAGATACGCAGTATTTT.

This CDR3 reads CASSQGPQGVYNEQFF. The CDR3 bases are TGCGCCAGCAGCCAGGGGCCACAGGGTGTCTACAATGAGCAGTTCTTC. The chain joins TRBV4-1 to TRBJ2-1, with a weak D call TRBD1 (6 bases). The CDR3 contains 16 residues. V gave up 3 bases and J gave up 3 bases, with 15 bases separating them. The germline CDR1 and CDR2 sequences are MGHRA and YSYEKL.